This T cell receptor beta chain comes out of a study of vaccination and CD4 T cells after COVID-19. General study findings and limits: Among convalescent patients, a median about 86% of reactive clones emerged only after vaccination.

Concerning this clonotype: The target antigen is unknown.

Germline V lookup: CDR1 MNHEY, CDR2 SVGEGT. V was clipped by 4 bases and J by 7 bases; unmatched bases: 12. This CDR3 comprises 16 residues. Indicated treatment: approximately nine-day PBMC culture with coronavirus spike peptide pools or control peptides (ViraFEST assay). Sequenced with the Oncomine TCR Beta short-read assay was DNA taken from cultured CD4+ T cells. TCRdb re-called the PCR reads with MiXCR, one entry per CDR3 protein. This sample has tens of thousands of distinct CDR3 sequences, with over 60% found just once. The gene calls are TRBV6-2 or TRBV6-3 and TRBJ1-5, with TRBD1 identical over 8 bases. The sequenced material came from CD4+ T cells from blood, cultured in vitro. The origin of this receptor is a human donor who had recovered from COVID-19. The CDR3 bases are TGTGCCAGCAGTTCTCCCGGACAGGGAGGAGGGCAGCCCCAGCATTTT. It codes for CASSSPGQGGGQPQHF.